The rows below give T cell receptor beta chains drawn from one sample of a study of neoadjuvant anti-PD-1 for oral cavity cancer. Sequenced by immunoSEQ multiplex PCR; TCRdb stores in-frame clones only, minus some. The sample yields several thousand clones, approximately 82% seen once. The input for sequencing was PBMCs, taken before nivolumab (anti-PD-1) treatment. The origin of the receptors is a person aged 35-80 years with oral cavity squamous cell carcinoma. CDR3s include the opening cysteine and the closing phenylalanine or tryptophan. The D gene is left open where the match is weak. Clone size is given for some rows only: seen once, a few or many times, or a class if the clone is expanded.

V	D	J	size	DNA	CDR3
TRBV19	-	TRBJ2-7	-	TGTGCCAGTAGTATGGGCGGCTACGAGCAGTACTTC	CASSMGGYEQYF
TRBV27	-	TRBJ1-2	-	TGTGCCAGCGGTTCCCATCGTGGAGGGGGTGGCTACACCTTC	CASGSHRGGGGYTF
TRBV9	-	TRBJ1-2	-	TGTGCCAGCAGCGTAGGGGAGGGGCATGGCTACACCTTC	CASSVGEGHGYTF
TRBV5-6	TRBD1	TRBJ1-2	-	TGTGCCAGCAGAAGACAGGGTAATCACTATGGCTACACCTTC	CASRRQGNHYGYTF
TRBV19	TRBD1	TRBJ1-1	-	TGTGCCAGTAGTATTTCGGGGACAGGGTGGAGGACTGAAGCTTTCTTT	CASSISGTGWRTEAFF
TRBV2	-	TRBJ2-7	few	TGTGCCAGCAGTGGGGATTTCTACGAGCAGTACTTC	CASSGDFYEQYF
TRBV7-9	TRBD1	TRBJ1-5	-	TGTGCCAGCAGCTTAGTGGTGCGCGGACAGGGGGCGAGGGATCAGCCCCAGCATTTT	CASSLVVRGQGARDQPQHF
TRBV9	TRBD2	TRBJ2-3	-	TGTGCCAGCGCTACGGGGGGTAGCACAGATACGCAGTATTTT	CASATGGSTDTQYF
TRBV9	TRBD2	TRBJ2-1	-	TGTGCCAGCAGCCCCCAGGGGACTAGCGGGGAGGGTGAGCAGTTCTTC	CASSPQGTSGEGEQFF
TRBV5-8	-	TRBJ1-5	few	TGTGCCAGCAGCTTCTCGATGAGGGATCAGCCCCAGCATTTT	CASSFSMRDQPQHF
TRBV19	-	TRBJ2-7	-	TGTGCCAGTAGTTCCACCGCCCTCTACGAGCAGTACTTC	CASSSTALYEQYF
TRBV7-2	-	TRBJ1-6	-	TGTGCCAGCAGCTTAGTAGCGACAGGTCCTAATTCACCCCTCCACTTT	CASSLVATGPNSPLHF
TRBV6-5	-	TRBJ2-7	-	TGTGCCAGCAGTTCCTTAGGACGGGGCTACGAGCAGTACTTC	CASSSLGRGYEQYF